This entry concerns a single T cell receptor beta chain. The sample is drawn from a study of blood T cell repertoires in COVID-19. Looking at the study overall: Material from acute and convalescent COVID-19 was sourced from the United States, Italy and Spain. Nucleic acid was either cDNA or gDNA, and it came from T cells, B-cell-depleted T cells, or PBMCs.

Germline V gives CDR1 LNHDA, CDR2 SQIVND (reference sequence). The CDR3 has 15 residues. Unmatched junction bases numbered 6, after V lost 6 bases and J lost 3 bases. Original processing notes: Amplification of reference gene primers provided the estimated nucleated cell counts. Using immunoSEQ multiplex PCR, the repertoire was profiled, and TCRdb retains in-frame clones only, with some absent. V, J and clone size derive from that table, while D and trimming were established from the DNA sequence. The sample consists of about 250,000 clones, about 85% of them appearing once. The sequence came from a man aged 18 to 30 with active or convalescent COVID-19. The chain combines TRBV19 with TRBJ1-3; 9 nucleotides align to TRBD1. The sample was peripheral blood. In DNA, the CDR3 is TGTGCCAGTAGCCGCGGGACAGGGTTTGGAAACACCATATATTTT. Its translation is CASSRGTGFGNTIYF.